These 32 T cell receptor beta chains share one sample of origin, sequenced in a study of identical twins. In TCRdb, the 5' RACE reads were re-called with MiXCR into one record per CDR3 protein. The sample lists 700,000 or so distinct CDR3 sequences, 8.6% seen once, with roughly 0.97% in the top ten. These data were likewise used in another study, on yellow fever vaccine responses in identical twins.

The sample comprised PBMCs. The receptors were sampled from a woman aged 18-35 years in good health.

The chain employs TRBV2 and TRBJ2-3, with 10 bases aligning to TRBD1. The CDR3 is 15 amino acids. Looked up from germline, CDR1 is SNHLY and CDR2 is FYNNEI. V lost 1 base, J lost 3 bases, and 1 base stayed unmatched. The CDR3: CASSEGGQGTDTQYF. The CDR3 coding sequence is TGTGCCAGCAGTGAAGGGGGACAGGGGACAGATACGCAGTATTTT.

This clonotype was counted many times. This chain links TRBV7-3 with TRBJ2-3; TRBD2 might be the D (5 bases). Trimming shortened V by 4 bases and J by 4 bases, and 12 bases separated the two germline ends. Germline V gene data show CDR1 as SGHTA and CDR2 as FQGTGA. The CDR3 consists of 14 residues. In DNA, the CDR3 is TGTGCCAGCAGCTCGGGATCGGTGGCAGATACGCAGTATTTT. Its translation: CASSSGSVADTQYF. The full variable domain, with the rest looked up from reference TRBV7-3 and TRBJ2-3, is GAGVSQTPSNKVTEKGKYVELRCDPISGHTALYWYRQSLGQGPEFLIYFQGTGAADDSGLPNDRFFAVRPEGSVSTLKIQRTERGDSAVYLCASSSGSVADTQYFGPGTRLTVL.

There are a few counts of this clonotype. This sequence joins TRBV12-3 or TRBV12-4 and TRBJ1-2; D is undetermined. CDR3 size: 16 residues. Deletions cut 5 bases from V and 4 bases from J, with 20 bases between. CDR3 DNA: TGTGCCAGCAGTGTCTCCAGACGAACGGGAGGCTATGGCTACACCTTC. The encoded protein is CASSVSRRTGGYGYTF.

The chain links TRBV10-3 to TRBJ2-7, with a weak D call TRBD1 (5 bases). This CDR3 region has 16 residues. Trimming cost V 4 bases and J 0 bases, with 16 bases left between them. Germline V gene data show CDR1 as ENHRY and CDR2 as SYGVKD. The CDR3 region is CAISVSRGQNSYEQYF. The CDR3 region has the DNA TGTGCCATCAGTGTAAGTAGGGGCCAGAACTCCTACGAGCAGTACTTC.

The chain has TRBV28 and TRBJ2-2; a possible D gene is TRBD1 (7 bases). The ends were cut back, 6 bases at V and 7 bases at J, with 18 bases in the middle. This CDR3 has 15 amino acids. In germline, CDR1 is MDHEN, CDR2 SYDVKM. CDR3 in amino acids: CASRRGGGAGGELFF. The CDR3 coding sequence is TGTGCCAGCAGGCGAGGAGGGGGCGCTGGCGGGGAGCTGTTTTTT. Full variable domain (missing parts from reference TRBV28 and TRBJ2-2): DVKVTQSSRYLVKRTGEKVFLECVQDMDHENMFWYRQDPGLGLRLIYFSYDVKMKEKGDIPEGYSVSREKKERFSLILESASTNQTSMYLCASRRGGGAGGELFFGEGSRLTVL.

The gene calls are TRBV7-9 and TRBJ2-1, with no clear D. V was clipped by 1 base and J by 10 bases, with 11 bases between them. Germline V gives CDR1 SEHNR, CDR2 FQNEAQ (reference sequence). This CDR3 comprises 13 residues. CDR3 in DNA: TGTGCCAGCAGCTTAGAGGCCGGATTAGAGCAGTTCTTC. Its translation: CASSLEAGLEQFF.

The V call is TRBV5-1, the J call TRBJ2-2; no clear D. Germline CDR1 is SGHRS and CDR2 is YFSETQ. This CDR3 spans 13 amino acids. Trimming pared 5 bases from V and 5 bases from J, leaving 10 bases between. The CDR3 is CASRMGDTGELFF. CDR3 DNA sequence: TGCGCCAGCAGGATGGGTGATACCGGGGAGCTGTTTTTT.

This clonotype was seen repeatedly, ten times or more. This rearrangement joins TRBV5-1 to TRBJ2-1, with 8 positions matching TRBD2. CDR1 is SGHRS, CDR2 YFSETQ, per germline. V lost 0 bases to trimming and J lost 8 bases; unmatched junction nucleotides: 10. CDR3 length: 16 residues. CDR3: CASSLVAGSSRDEQFF. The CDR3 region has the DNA TGCGCCAGCAGCTTGGTAGCGGGAAGCAGCCGGGATGAGCAGTTCTTC.

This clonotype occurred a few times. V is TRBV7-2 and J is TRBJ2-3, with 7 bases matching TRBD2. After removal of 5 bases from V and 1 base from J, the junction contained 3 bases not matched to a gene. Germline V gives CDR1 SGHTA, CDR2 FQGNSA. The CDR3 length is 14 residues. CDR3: CASSRGLGTDTQYF. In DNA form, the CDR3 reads TGTGCCAGCAGCCGCGGACTAGGCACAGATACGCAGTATTTT.

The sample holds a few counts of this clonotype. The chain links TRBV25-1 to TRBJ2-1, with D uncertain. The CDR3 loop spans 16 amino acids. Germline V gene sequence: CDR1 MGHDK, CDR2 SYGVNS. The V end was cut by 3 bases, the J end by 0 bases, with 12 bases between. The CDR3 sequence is CASSEFGGVSYNEQFF. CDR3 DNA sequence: TGTGCCAGCAGTGAGTTCGGCGGCGTCTCCTACAATGAGCAGTTCTTC.

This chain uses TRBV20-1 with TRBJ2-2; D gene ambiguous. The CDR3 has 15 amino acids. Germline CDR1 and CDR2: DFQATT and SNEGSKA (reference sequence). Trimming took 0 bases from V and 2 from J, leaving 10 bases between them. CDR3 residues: CSARDLNRNTGELFF. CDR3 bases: TGCAGTGCTAGAGATCTAAACAGAAACACCGGGGAGCTGTTTTTT.

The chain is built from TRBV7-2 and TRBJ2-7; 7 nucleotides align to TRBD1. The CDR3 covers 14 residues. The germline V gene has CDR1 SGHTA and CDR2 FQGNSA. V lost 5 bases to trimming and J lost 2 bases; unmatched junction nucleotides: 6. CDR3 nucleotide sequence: TGTGCCAGCAGCGGAGGAGGACAGGCCTACGAGCAGTACTTC. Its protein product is CASSGGGQAYEQYF.

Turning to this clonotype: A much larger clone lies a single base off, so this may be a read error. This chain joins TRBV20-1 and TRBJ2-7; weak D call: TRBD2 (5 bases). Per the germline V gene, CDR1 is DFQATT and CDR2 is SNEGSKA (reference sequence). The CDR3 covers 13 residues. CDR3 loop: CCARDLLGYEQYF. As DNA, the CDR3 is TGCTGTGCTAGAGACCTACTAGGCTACGAGCAGTACTTC.

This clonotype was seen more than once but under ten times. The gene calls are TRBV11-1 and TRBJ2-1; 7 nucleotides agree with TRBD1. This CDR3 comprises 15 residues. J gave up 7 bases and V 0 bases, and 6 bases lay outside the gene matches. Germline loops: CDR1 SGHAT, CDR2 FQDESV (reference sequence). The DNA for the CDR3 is TGTGCCAGCAGCTTAGCGACAGGGTTAAGGAATGAGCAGTTCTTC. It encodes CASSLATGLRNEQFF.

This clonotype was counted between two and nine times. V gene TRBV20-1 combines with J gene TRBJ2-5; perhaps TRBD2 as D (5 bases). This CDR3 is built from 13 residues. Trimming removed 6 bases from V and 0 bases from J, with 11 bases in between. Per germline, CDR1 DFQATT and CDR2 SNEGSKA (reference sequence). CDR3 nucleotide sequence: TGCAGTGCCCGATCCGGGAACCAAGAGACCCAGTACTTC. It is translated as CSARSGNQETQYF.

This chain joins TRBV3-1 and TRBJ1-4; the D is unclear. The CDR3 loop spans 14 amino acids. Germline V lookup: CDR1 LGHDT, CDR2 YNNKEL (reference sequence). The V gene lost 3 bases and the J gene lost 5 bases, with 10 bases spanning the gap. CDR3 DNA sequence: TGTGCCAGCAGCCACTCTGGAGCCAATGAAAAACTGTTTTTT. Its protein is CASSHSGANEKLFF.

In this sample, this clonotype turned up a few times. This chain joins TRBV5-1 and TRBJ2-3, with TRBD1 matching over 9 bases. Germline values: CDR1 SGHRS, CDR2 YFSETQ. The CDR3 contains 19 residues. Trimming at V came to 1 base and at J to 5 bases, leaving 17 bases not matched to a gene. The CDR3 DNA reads TGCGCCAGCAGCTTGATCGGACCGGGACAGGGATTTCTTTTAGATACGCAGTATTTT. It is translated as CASSLIGPGQGFLLDTQYF. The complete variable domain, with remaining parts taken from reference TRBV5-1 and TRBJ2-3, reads KAGVTQTPRYLIKTRGQQVTLSCSPISGHRSVSWYQQTPGQGLQFLFEYFSETQRNKGNFPGRFSGRQFSNSRSEMNVSTLELGDSALYLCASSLIGPGQGFLLDTQYFGPGTRLTVL.

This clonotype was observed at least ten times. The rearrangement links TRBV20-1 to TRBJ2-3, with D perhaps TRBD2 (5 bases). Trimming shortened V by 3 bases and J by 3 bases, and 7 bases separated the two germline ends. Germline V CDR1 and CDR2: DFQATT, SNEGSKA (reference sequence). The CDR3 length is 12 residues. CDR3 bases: TGCAGTGCTAGCACTAGGACAGATACGCAGTATTTT. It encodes CSASTRTDTQYF.

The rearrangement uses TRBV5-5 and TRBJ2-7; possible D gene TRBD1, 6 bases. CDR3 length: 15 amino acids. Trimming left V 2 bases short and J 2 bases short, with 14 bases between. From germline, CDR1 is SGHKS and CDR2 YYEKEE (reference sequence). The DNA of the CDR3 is TGTGCCAGCAGCTTTCGACAGGCATCCCCCTACGAGCAGTACTTC. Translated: CASSFRQASPYEQYF.

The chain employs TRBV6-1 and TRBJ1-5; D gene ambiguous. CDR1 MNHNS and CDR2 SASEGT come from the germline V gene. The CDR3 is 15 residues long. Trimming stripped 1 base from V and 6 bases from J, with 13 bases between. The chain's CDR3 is CASSEGSRSAQPQHF. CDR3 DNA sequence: TGTGCCAGCAGTGAAGGAAGCAGGTCCGCTCAGCCCCAGCATTTT.

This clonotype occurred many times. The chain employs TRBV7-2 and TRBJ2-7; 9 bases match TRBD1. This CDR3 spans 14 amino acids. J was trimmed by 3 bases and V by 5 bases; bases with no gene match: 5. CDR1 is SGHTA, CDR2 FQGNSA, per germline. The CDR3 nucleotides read TGTGCCAGCAGCCCGGGACAGGGTTTCTACGAGCAGTACTTC. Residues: CASSPGQGFYEQYF.

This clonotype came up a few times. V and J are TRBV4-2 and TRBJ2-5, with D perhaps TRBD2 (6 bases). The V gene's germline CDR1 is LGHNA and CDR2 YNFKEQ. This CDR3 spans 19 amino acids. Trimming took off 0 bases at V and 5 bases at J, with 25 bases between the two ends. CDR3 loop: CASSQDRNGRGVRGETQYF. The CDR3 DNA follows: TGTGCCAGCAGCCAAGATCGGAACGGGAGAGGGGTGAGGGGTGAGACCCAGTACTTC.

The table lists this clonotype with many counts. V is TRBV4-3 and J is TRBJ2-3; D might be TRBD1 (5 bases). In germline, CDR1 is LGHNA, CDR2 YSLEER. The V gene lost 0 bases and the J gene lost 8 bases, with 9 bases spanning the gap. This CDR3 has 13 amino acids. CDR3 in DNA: TGCGCCAGCAGCCAAGAGGGGCACCCTACGCAGTATTTT. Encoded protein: CASSQEGHPTQYF.

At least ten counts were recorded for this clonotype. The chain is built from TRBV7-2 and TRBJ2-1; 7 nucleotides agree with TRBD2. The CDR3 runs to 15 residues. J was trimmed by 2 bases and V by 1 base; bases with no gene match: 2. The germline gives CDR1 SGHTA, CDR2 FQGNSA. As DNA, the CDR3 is TGTGCCAGCAGCTTAGGCGGGAGTCCCTACAATGAGCAGTTCTTC. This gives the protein CASSLGGSPYNEQFF.

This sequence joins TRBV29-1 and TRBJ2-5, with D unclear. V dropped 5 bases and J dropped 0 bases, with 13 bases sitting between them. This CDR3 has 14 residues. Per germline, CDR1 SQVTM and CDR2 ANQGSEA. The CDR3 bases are TGCAGCGTTCCGGGTGGTTGGGACCAAGAGACCCAGTACTTC. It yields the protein CSVPGGWDQETQYF. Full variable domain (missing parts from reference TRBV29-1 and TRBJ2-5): SAVISQKPSRDICQRGTSLTIQCQVDSQVTMMFWYRQQPGQSLTLIATANQGSEATYESGFVIDKFPISRPNLTFSTLTVSNMSPEDSSIYLCSVPGGWDQETQYFGPGTRLLVL.

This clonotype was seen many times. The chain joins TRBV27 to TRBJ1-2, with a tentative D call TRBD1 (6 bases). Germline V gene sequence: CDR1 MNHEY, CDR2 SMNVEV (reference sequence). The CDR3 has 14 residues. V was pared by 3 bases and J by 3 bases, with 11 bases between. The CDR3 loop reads CASSFRPGDYGYTF. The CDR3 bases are TGTGCCAGCAGTTTCCGCCCAGGGGACTATGGCTACACCTTC.

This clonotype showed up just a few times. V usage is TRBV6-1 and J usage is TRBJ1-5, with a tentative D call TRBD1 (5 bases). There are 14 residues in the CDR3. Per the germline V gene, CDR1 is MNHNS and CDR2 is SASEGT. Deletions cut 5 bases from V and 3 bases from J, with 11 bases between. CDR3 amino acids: CASSRDGNNQPQHF. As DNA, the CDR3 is TGTGCCAGCAGTAGGGACGGGAACAATCAGCCCCAGCATTTT.

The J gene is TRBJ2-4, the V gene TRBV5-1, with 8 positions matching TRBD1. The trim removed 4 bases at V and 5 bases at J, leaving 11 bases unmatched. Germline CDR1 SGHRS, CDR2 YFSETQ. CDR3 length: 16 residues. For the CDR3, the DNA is TGCGCCAGCAGCACCGGACAGGGACAAAGAGAAAACATTCAGTACTTC. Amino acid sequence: CASSTGQGQRENIQYF.

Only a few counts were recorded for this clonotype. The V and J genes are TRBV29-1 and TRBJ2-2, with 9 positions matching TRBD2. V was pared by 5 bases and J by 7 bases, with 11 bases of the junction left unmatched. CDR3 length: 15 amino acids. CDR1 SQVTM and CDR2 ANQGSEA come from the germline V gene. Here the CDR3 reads CSVQLAGWRGGELFF. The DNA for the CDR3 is TGCAGCGTTCAGCTAGCGGGATGGAGAGGCGGGGAGCTGTTTTTT.

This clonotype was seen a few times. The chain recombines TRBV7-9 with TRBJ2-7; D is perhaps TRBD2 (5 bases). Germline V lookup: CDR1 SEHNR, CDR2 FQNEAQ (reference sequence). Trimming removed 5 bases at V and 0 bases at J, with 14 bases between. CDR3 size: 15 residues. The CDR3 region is CASSDGPGSSYEQYF. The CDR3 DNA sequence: TGTGCCAGCAGCGATGGACCGGGATCCTCCTACGAGCAGTACTTC.

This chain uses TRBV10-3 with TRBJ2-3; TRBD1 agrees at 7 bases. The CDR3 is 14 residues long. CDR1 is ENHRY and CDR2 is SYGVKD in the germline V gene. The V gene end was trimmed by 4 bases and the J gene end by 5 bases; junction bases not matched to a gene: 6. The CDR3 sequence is CAISAQGREDTQYF. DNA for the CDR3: TGTGCCATCAGTGCACAGGGGCGAGAAGATACGCAGTATTTT.

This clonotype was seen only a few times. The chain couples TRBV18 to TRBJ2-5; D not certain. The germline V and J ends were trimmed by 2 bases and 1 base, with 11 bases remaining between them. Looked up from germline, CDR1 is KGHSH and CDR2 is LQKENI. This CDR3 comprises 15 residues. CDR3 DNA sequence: TGTGCCAGCTCACCAGTCTTGGCTATCCAAGAGACCCAGTACTTC. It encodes CASSPVLAIQETQYF.